This entry lists 31 T cell receptor beta chains sequenced from one sample in a study of identical twins. TCRdb processed the 5' RACE reads anew with MiXCR; each CDR3 protein has one entry. The sample comprises under 900,000 distinct CDR3 sequences, roughly 12% of which are singletons, and around 1.6% rests with the top ten. The same data also contributed to another study, on yellow fever vaccine responses in identical twins.

The source material was PBMCs. The source of these receptors is a woman under 30 in good health.

The chain recombines TRBV3-1 with TRBJ2-1, with 7 bases aligning to TRBD2. This CDR3 spans 19 amino acids. CDR1 is LGHDT and CDR2 is YNNKEL in the germline V gene (reference sequence). The trim removed 4 bases at V and 1 base at J, leaving 16 bases unmatched. This CDR3 reads CASSRRGTKGFGSYNEQFF. CDR3 nucleotide sequence: TGTGCCAGCAGCCGACGCGGGACTAAGGGGTTCGGTTCCTACAATGAGCAGTTCTTC.

A few counts support this clonotype. V usage is TRBV10-2 and J usage is TRBJ2-1; 12 nucleotides line up with TRBD1. The CDR3 extends over 16 amino acids. Germline V gene data show CDR1 as WSHSY and CDR2 as SAAADI. J was trimmed by 12 bases and V by 6 bases; bases with no gene match: 15. The CDR3 sequence is CASRIPSGTGGPSQFF. CDR3 sequence (DNA): TGCGCCAGCAGAATACCGTCCGGGACAGGGGGCCCTTCGCAGTTCTTC.

V and J are TRBV19 and TRBJ2-7; 7 bases fit TRBD1. The CDR3 has 15 amino acids. V was pared by 5 bases and J by 3 bases, with 10 bases of the junction left unmatched. Germline loops: CDR1 LNHDA, CDR2 SQIVND (reference sequence). The CDR3 loop reads CASSAEDRRIYEQYF. The CDR3 region has the DNA TGTGCCAGTAGTGCGGAGGACAGGAGAATCTACGAGCAGTACTTC.

V and J are TRBV11-3 and TRBJ2-1; 7 bases map to TRBD2. This CDR3 has 17 amino acids. Germline V CDR1 and CDR2: SGHNT, YENEEA. The V and J ends lost 4 bases and 10 bases, in that order; junction bases with no gene match: 19. Here the CDR3 reads CASSSRVGAGVFLEQFF. As DNA, the CDR3 is TGTGCCAGCAGCTCCCGGGTAGGTGCGGGAGTCTTCTTGGAGCAGTTCTTC.

This chain links TRBV4-1 with TRBJ2-1; 14 bases match TRBD2. The germline V gene encodes CDR1 MGHRA and CDR2 YSYEKL. The CDR3 is 20 amino acids. J lost 1 base, V lost 2 bases, and 10 bases had no gene match. Here the CDR3 reads CASSQSGLAGGPASYNEQFF. In DNA, the CDR3 is TGCGCCAGCAGCCAATCCGGACTAGCGGGGGGCCCCGCGTCCTACAATGAGCAGTTCTTC.

This clonotype occurred a few times. The genes are TRBV20-1 and TRBJ1-2; 7 bases line up with TRBD1. The CDR3 is 14 amino acids. V gave up 6 bases and J gave up 4 bases; unmatched junction bases: 11. Germline CDR1 is DFQATT and CDR2 is SNEGSKA (reference sequence). The CDR3 here is CSAEGGASVYGYTF. DNA for the CDR3: TGCAGTGCCGAAGGGGGCGCGTCTGTCTATGGCTACACCTTC.

The chain combines TRBV20-1 with TRBJ2-1; 9 bases are a match to TRBD2. The germline V gene encodes CDR1 DFQATT and CDR2 SNEGSKA (reference sequence). The CDR3 has 17 amino acids. This CDR3 reads CCVFQASGVRGYNEQFF. The CDR3 nucleotides are TGCTGTGTCTTCCAGGCTAGCGGGGTGAGAGGCTACAATGAGCAGTTCTTC.

The genes are TRBV6-1 and TRBJ2-7, with TRBD2 matching over 8 bases. With 6 bases clipped from V and 7 bases from J, the junction kept 11 bases outside the gene matches. There are 14 residues in the CDR3. Germline CDR1 and CDR2: MNHNS and SASEGT. In nucleotides, the CDR3 is TGTGCCAGCAGACCGGGACACCCGGGAGGGGAGCAGTACTTC. It yields the protein CASRPGHPGGEQYF.

The rearrangement joins TRBV11-3 to TRBJ2-6; TRBD1 matches 7 bases. The length of the CDR3 is 16 residues. Germline lookup yields CDR1 SGHNT and CDR2 YENEEA. The V and J ends lost 5 bases and 4 bases, in that order; junction bases with no gene match: 8. The CDR3 loop is CASSTITGDGANVLTF. The CDR3 coding sequence is TGTGCCAGCAGCACTATTACAGGGGACGGGGCCAACGTCCTGACTTTC.

V usage is TRBV6-5 and J usage is TRBJ2-3; D call uncertain. CDR3 length: 14 residues. The V end lost 3 bases, the J end lost 5 bases, and 12 bases lay between the germline ends. Germline-derived CDR1 and CDR2 are MNHEY and SVGAGI. The DNA for the CDR3 is TGTGCCAGCAGTTATTTTGCAGGTGGAGATACGCAGTATTTT. Protein: CASSYFAGGDTQYF.

This clonotype has only a few counts. V usage is TRBV12-3 or TRBV12-4 and J usage is TRBJ2-4, with 7 positions matching TRBD1. This CDR3 contains 14 residues. Trimming removed 6 bases from V and 7 bases from J; junction bases left unmatched: 9. CDR3 in amino acids: CASRLQGSFNIQYF. Written as DNA, the CDR3 is TGTGCCAGCAGGTTACAGGGGTCCTTTAACATTCAGTACTTC.

This clonotype was counted a few times. The rearrangement uses TRBV14 and TRBJ2-5; no clear D. The germline V and J ends were trimmed by 0 bases and 1 base, with 9 bases remaining between them. Germline V gives CDR1 SGHDN, CDR2 FVKESK. This CDR3 comprises 15 residues. CDR3 protein: CASSQDSLSQETQYF. The DNA for the CDR3 is TGTGCCAGCAGCCAAGATTCGTTATCCCAAGAGACCCAGTACTTC. Filled out from reference TRBV14 and TRBJ2-5, the complete variable domain reads EAGVTQFPSHSVIEKGQTVTLRCDPISGHDNLYWYRRVMGKEIKFLLHFVKESKQDESGMPNNRFLAERTGGTYSTLKVQPAELEDSGVYFCASSQDSLSQETQYFGPGTRLLVL.

The chain has TRBV2 and TRBJ2-3; no clear D gene. With 3 bases removed from V and 6 bases from J, the gap between germline ends came to 16 bases. Germline CDR1 SNHLY, CDR2 FYNNEI. The CDR3 is 15 amino acids. The CDR3 loop is CASSDIRTFEDTQYF. CDR3 nucleotides: TGTGCCAGCAGTGATATCCGCACGTTTGAGGATACGCAGTATTTT.

V and J are TRBV6-2 or TRBV6-3 and TRBJ2-7, with D unclear. The ends were cut back, 6 bases at V and 6 bases at J, with 9 bases in the middle. This CDR3 spans 11 amino acids. Germline CDR1 is MNHEY and CDR2 is SVGEGT. The CDR3 here is CASRWSFEQYF. In nucleotides, the CDR3 is TGTGCCAGCAGATGGAGTTTCGAGCAGTACTTC.

This clonotype has more than one count but fewer than ten. This chain uses TRBV20-1 with TRBJ1-1; 7 bases agree with TRBD1. The V segment lost 5 bases and the J segment 4 bases; nucleotides outside the gene matches: 16. The germline CDR1 and CDR2 sequences are DFQATT and SNEGSKA (reference sequence). The CDR3 totals 16 residues. CDR3 region: CSALRPPRGQGTEAFF. The DNA of the CDR3 is TGCAGTGCTTTACGACCCCCTAGGGGGCAAGGCACTGAAGCTTTCTTT.

This clonotype was seen ten or more times. The chain joins TRBV12-3 or TRBV12-4 to TRBJ2-2; unclear D gene. The CDR3 is 15 residues long. Trimming pared 5 bases from V and 0 bases from J, leaving 10 bases between. The CDR3 DNA follows: TGTGCCAGCAGTCGGAGTCTTGCGAACACCGGGGAGCTGTTTTTT. The encoded protein is CASSRSLANTGELFF.

This clonotype was counted between two and nine times. The J gene is TRBJ2-2, the V gene TRBV28, with 8 bases lining up with TRBD2. The CDR3 covers 16 residues. Trimming took 2 bases from V and 3 from J; bases not matched to a gene: 5. CDR1 is MDHEN and CDR2 is SYDVKM in the germline V gene. DNA for the CDR3: TGTGCCAGCAGTTTACTTGGGACTAGAGACACCGGGGAGCTGTTTTTT. Translated: CASSLLGTRDTGELFF.

This clonotype came up a few times. The genes are TRBV7-8 and TRBJ2-1; possible D gene TRBD2, 6 bases. The CDR3 sequence is 16 residues long. V gave up 2 bases and J gave up 0 bases, with 11 bases separating them. CDR1 SGHVS and CDR2 FQNEAQ come from the germline V gene. CDR3: CASSLIFSGSYNEQFF. CDR3 sequence (DNA): TGTGCCAGCAGCTTAATCTTTAGCGGCTCCTACAATGAGCAGTTCTTC.

This clonotype was detected ten times or more. The V gene is TRBV20-1, the J gene TRBJ2-2, with TRBD2 matching 9 bases. The CDR3 contains 14 residues. Per the germline V gene, CDR1 is DFQATT and CDR2 is SNEGSKA (reference sequence). Unmatched junction bases numbered 7, after V lost 4 bases and J lost 7 bases. The chain's CDR3 is CSAKGLALSGELFF. DNA for the CDR3: TGCAGTGCTAAGGGACTAGCTCTTAGCGGGGAGCTGTTTTTT.

The chain combines TRBV6-2 or TRBV6-3 with TRBJ1-5; D remains ambiguous. The CDR3 covers 12 residues. V dropped 4 bases and J dropped 5 bases, with 6 bases sitting between them. CDR1 and CDR2 (germline): MNHEY, SVGEGT. CDR3 in amino acids: CASSFSYQPQHF. CDR3 nucleotide sequence: TGTGCCAGCAGTTTCTCTTATCAGCCCCAGCATTTT.

This chain links TRBV12-3 or TRBV12-4 with TRBJ2-3; D is tentatively TRBD1 or TRBD2 (5 bases each). The V gene lost 4 bases and the J gene lost 0 bases, with 11 bases spanning the gap. The CDR3 extends over 15 amino acids. In nucleotides, the CDR3 is TGTGCCAGCAGTTCCGAGGGGTCTAGCACAGATACGCAGTATTTT. Protein: CASSSEGSSTDTQYF.

This clonotype was seen at least ten times. This sequence joins TRBV15 and TRBJ1-5; D not resolved. Trimming shortened V by 0 bases and J by 1 base, and 7 bases separated the two germline ends. Germline loops: CDR1 LNHNV, CDR2 YYDKDF (reference sequence). CDR3 length: 15 amino acids. Written as DNA, the CDR3 is TGTGCCACCAGCAGAGAGCCTGGGAGCAATCAGCCCCAGCATTTT. This sequence encodes CATSREPGSNQPQHF.

V usage is TRBV6-5 and J usage is TRBJ1-3; tentative D call: TRBD1 (5 bases). Per the germline V gene, CDR1 is MNHEY and CDR2 is SVGAGI. The CDR3 runs to 15 residues. Trimming pared 4 bases from V and 2 bases from J, leaving 12 bases between. CDR3 protein: CASSLTALPGNTIYF. The CDR3 nucleotides are TGTGCCAGCAGTTTGACAGCCCTACCTGGAAACACCATATATTTT.

The chain carries TRBV19 and TRBJ2-7; D is perhaps TRBD2 (6 bases). The germline CDR1 and CDR2 sequences are LNHDA and SQIVND (reference sequence). Deletions cut 5 bases from V and 0 bases from J, with 14 bases between. The CDR3 sequence is 15 residues long. CDR3 in DNA: TGTGCCAGTAGTTCTAGCGTAGGGGACTCCTACGAGCAGTACTTC. Translation gives CASSSSVGDSYEQYF.

This clonotype was seen a handful of times. V and J are TRBV15 and TRBJ2-1, with D hard to call. The V gene lost 6 bases and the J gene lost 0 bases, with 9 bases spanning the gap. The CDR3 loop spans 14 amino acids. CDR1 is LNHNV, CDR2 YYDKDF, per germline (reference sequence). DNA of the CDR3: TGTGCCACCAGTCACGCAAGCTCCTACAATGAGCAGTTCTTC. Its translation is CATSHASSYNEQFF.

This sequence joins TRBV6-1 and TRBJ2-3, with D tentatively TRBD2 (6 bases). This CDR3 is built from 14 residues. Per the germline V gene, CDR1 is MNHNS and CDR2 is SASEGT. The V gene lost 8 bases and the J gene lost 0 bases, with 12 bases spanning the gap. This CDR3 reads CASRLDASTDTQYF. In DNA form, the CDR3 reads TGTGCCAGCCGACTAGATGCGAGCACAGATACGCAGTATTTT.

The chain is built from TRBV5-1 and TRBJ2-5; 11 nucleotides line up with TRBD2. V shed 4 bases, J shed 7 bases, and the junction held 9 bases outside the gene matches. CDR1 is SGHRS, CDR2 YFSETQ, per germline. The CDR3 spans 15 residues. The CDR3 loop reads CASSPGLAGPLTQYF. Here the CDR3 DNA reads TGCGCCAGCAGCCCCGGACTAGCGGGCCCCTTGACCCAGTACTTC.

The chain recombines TRBV3-1 with TRBJ2-1; 7 nucleotides line up with TRBD1. The CDR3 has 14 amino acids. Germline-derived CDR1 and CDR2 are LGHDT and YNNKEL (reference sequence). Trimming cost V 4 bases and J 7 bases; bases outside gene matches: 7. The CDR3 DNA reads as TGTGCCAGCAGCCTTGGAGACAGGGCTAATGAGCAGTTCTTC. Translating gives CASSLGDRANEQFF.

DNA of the CDR3: TGTGCCAGCAGTTTAGGGGGGCGGACTACGGCTACGCAGTATTTT. Its protein product is CASSLGGRTTATQYF. The chain is built from TRBV12-3 or TRBV12-4 and TRBJ2-3, with D perhaps being TRBD1 or TRBD2 (6 bases each). Trimming shortened V by 1 base and J by 8 bases, and 16 bases separated the two germline ends. The CDR3 is 15 amino acids.

This clonotype occurred many times. This rearrangement joins TRBV20-1 to TRBJ1-6; D possibly corresponds to TRBD1 (5 bases). V was trimmed by 3 bases and J by 2 bases, leaving 8 bases between them. The CDR3 is 14 residues long. Germline V gives CDR1 DFQATT, CDR2 SNEGSKA (reference sequence). The CDR3 here is CSASPGTYNSPLHF. The CDR3 DNA is TGCAGTGCTAGTCCAGGGACCTATAATTCACCCCTCCACTTT.

This clonotype was observed at least ten times. The J gene is TRBJ2-4, the V gene TRBV20-1; TRBD2 matches at 9 bases. V trimming: 4 bases; J trimming: 4 bases; junction bases outside the gene matches: 5. CDR1 is DFQATT and CDR2 is SNEGSKA in the germline V gene (reference sequence). CDR3 size: 14 residues. CDR3 nucleotides: TGCAGTGCTAATACGCTAGCGGGGAAAAACATTCAGTACTTC. Residues: CSANTLAGKNIQYF.